This T cell receptor beta chain was captured by sequencing in a study of beta chain features in type 1 diabetes. V lost 2 bases, J lost 7 bases, and 9 bases lay in between. This CDR3 is built from 12 residues. Per germline, CDR1 MNHNS and CDR2 SASEGT. TCRB transcripts that were expressed got sequenced, as all of the isolated RNA had been reverse transcribed. The data were produced by immunoSEQ multiplex PCR, yet TCRdb's version contains in-frame clones alone and is incomplete. Of fewer than 350,000 clones listed, 15% were seen once; the top ten hold approximately 0.015%. Findings and limits, study-wide: For TCRB rearrangement, an influence of HLA type remained unresolved here. Shortening of TCRB CDR3s, moderate but significant, appeared in all four CD4+ subsets of Type 1 diabetes patients. Insertion counts at VDJ junctions were lower in type 1 diabetes patients, who also showed more deletions there. Naive, central memory and regulatory TCRB repertoires appeared more similar among patients than healthy donors.

This clone was observed a few times. Its antigen is not known. The chain couples TRBV6-1 to TRBJ2-7, with D maybe TRBD2 (6 bases). Sequenced input: naive CD4+ T cells from blood. The sequence was obtained from a young man with type 1 diabetes. In nucleotides, the CDR3 is TGTGCCAGCAGTGAACAAGGGAGGGAGCAGTACTTC. It translates to CASSEQGREQYF.